This TCR beta chain derives from a study of shared clonotypes between healthy human individuals (dated by TCRdb to 2019 to 2021). Context from the whole study: A few men and two women, aged 18 to 49 years, made up the cohort. Blood TCR repertoires of five healthy adults were deeply sequenced to estimate repertoire size and the extent of clonotype sharing between individuals. Different laboratories and diverse techniques were used to prepare libraries and sequence TCR repertoires, to increase sequencing depth and limit assay-specific biases. Per donor, leukapheresis produced somewhere between about 0.9 and 9.5 billion PBMCs. What the study reported, not specific to this receptor: Pairwise subsampling led to the expectation that sequencing depth would affect the degree of clonotype sharing among donors. Because the study included a small number of donors, the genetic and exposure-history diversity represented was limited. Only blood was sampled, and tissue TCR repertoires likely differ from those in blood.

The donors were healthy, HIV-negative adults with no recently reported acute infections or vaccinations. Every donor was a Caucasian adult residing in Nashville, Tennessee, USA. For unsorted samples, 85 million to 100 million PBMCs were counted, and genomic DNA was extracted using the QIAamp DNA Blood Mini kit. Blood was obtained by leukapheresis, after which PBMCs were separated by Ficoll-Histopaque density gradient centrifugation and cryopreserved in liquid nitrogen vapor phase. On this clone: Its antigen remains unidentified. There are no base qualities to consult, and no much larger clone falls within one base.

Using the deep immunoSEQ assay, multiplex PCR amplified TCR CDR3 regions from genomic DNA. Genomic DNA extracted from each cell subset was distributed evenly over all wells of several immunoSEQ 96-well plates, and each plate served as one replicate. For unsorted PBMC, roughly 0.3 ug genomic DNA, equal to roughly 32,000 T cell genomes, was loaded into each replicate PCR. Genomic DNA from unsorted PBMC was sequenced over ten immunoSEQ deep assay plates. Purified libraries were quantified with a Qubit 3.0 fluorometer, sized on a Bioanalyzer 2100, and re-quantified with the KAPA Library Quantification kit. A separate single-read 150-cycle Illumina NextSeq 550 flow cell was used to sequence each immunoSEQ 96-well plate. Turning to the authors' computational methods: Because only junctional sequences without quality scores were contained in the immunoSEQ output, filtering matching that applied to full-length reads could not be performed. To assign V/J genes and CDR3, sequences were annotated against IMGT germline references using PyIR, a Python wrapper for IgBLAST v1.9. Reads were removed for weak V/J assignments (E-value above 1e-6), missing CDR3, stop codons, out-of-frame junctions, or ambiguous translated residues. V3J clonotypes were defined as sequences sharing an identical inferred V gene, J gene, and CDR3 amino acid sequence. Percentage overlap between repertoires was calculated by dividing the number of shared unique clonotypes by the size of the smaller repertoire. Richness of each repertoire was evaluated using RTK rarefaction, the Chao1 estimator, and Recon v2.1 estimates of unobserved clonotypes. In TCRdb, the immuneACCESS table is reduced to in-frame sequences with V and J assigned. These tables do not hold every clone; where another copy was compared, an unresolved V gene accounts for under half, and the others remain unexplained. The V and J calls and clone size come from that table; D and trimming were worked out from the DNA. Present in this sample are about 500,000 clones, approximately 80% of which were seen just once. The ten largest make up around 12% of the sample.

CDR1 and CDR2, looked up from the germline V gene, are MDHEN and SYDVKM. The CDR3 contains 13 residues, cysteine and phenylalanine counted. Of the read, only the CDR3 DNA is kept; its 39 bases are in frame from base 1. Relative to germline, V is missing 8 bases and J is missing 3 bases, with 2 bases of the junction outside any gene match. Source material: PBMCs. This chain joins TRBV28 to TRBJ2-2, with 8 bases matching TRBD1. The sequence was obtained from a woman aged 40 to 50 in good health. Some clones in this sample may be carry-over from other donors' samples. The nucleotides read TGTGCCAGCCACAGGGGGGACACCGGGGAGCTGTTTTTT. Translation gives CASHRGDTGELFF.